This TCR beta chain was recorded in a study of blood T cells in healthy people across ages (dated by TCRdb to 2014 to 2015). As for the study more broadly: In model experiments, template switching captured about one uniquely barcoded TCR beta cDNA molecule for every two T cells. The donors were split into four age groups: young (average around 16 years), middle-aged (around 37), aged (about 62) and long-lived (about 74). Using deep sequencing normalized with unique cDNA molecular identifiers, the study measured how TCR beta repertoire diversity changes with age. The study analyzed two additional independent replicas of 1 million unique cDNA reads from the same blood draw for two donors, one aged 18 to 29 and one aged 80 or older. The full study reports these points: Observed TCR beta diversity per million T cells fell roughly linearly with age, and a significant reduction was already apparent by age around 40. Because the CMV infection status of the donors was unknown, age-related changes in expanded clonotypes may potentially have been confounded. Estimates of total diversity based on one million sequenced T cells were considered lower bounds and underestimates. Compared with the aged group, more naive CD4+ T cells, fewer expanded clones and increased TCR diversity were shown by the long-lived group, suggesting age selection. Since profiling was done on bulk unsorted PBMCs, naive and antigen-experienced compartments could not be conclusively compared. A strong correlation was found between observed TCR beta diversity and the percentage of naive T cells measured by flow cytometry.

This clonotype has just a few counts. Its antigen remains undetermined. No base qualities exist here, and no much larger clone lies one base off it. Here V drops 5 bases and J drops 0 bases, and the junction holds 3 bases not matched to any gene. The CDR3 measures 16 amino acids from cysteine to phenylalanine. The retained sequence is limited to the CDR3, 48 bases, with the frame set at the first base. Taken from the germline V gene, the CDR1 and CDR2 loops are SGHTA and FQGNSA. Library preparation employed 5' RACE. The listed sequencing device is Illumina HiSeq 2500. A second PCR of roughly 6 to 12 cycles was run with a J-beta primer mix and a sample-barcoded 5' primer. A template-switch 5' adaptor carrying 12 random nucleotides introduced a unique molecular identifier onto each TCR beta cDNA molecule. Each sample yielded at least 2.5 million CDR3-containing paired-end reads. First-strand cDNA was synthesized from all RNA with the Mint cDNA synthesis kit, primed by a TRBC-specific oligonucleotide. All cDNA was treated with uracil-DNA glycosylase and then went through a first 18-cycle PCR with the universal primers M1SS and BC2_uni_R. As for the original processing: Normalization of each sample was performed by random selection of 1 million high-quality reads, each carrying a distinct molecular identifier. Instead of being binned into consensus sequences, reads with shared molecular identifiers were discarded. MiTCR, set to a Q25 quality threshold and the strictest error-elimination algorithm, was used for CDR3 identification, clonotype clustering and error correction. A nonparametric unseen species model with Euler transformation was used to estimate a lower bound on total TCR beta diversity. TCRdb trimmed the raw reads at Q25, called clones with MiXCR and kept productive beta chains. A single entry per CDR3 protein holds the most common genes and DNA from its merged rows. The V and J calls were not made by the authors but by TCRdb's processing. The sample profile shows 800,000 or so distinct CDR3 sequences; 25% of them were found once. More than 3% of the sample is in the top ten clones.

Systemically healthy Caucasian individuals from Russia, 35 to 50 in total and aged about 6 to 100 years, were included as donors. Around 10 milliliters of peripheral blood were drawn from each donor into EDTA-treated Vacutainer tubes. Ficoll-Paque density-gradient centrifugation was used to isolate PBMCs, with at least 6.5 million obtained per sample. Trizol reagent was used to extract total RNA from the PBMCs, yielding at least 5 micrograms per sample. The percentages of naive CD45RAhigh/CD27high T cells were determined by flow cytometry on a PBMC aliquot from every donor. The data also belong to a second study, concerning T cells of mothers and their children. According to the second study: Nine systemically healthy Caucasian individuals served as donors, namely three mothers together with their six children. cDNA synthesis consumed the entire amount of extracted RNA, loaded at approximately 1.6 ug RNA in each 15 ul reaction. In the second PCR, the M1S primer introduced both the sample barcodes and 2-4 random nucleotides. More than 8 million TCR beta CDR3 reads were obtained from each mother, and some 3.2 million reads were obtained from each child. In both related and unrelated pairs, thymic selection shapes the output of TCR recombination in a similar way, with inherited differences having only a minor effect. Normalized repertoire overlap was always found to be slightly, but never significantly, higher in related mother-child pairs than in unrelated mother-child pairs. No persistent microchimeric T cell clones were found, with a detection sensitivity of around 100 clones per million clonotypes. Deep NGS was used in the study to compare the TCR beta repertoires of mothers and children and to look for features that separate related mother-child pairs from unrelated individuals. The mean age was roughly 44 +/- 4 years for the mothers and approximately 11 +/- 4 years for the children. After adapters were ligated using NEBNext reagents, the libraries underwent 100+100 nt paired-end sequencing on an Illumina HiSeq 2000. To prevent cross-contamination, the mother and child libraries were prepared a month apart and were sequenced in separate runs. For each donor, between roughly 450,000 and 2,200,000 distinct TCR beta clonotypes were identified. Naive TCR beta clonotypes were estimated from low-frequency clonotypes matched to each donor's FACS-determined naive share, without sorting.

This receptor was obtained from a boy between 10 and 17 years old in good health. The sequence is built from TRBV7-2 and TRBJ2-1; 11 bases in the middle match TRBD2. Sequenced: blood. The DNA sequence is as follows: TGTGCCAGCAGCCCTAGCGGGAGGAGCTCCTACAATGAGCAGTTCTTC. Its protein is CASSPSGRSSYNEQFF.